The 15 T cell receptor beta chains below were found in one sample sequenced in a study of breast tumors, draining lymph nodes, adjacent tissues. TCRdb ran MiXCR on the multiplex PCR reads and lists one entry per CDR3 protein. This sample has some 66,000 distinct CDR3 sequences, with roughly 59% found just once. The sequenced material came from breast tumor tissue. The receptors shown here come from a female donor with breast cancer. Some clones in this sample may be carry-over from other donors' samples.

The rearrangement links TRBV7-6 to TRBJ2-7; 9 bases fit TRBD1. This CDR3 comprises 15 residues. Germline V CDR1 and CDR2: SGHVS, FNYEAQ. The J segment lost 5 bases and the V segment lost 1 base, leaving 6 bases of the junction unmatched. The CDR3 region is CASSLVPGQGHEQYF. The CDR3 DNA sequence: TGTGCCAGCAGCTTAGTACCGGGACAGGGTCACGAGCAGTACTTC.

This clonotype was observed at least ten times. The chain couples TRBV12-3 or TRBV12-4 to TRBJ1-2; D is unclear. CDR3 length: 12 residues. The V gene lost 7 bases and the J gene lost 4 bases, with 10 bases spanning the gap. CDR3 sequence: CASTFSPYGYTF. As DNA, the CDR3 is TGTGCCAGCACCTTTTCCCCCTATGGCTACACCTTC.

The chain employs TRBV7-9 and TRBJ2-7, with D perhaps given as TRBD1 or TRBD2 (5 bases each). V was trimmed by 1 base and J by 7 bases, leaving 17 bases between them. The germline V gene has CDR1 SEHNR and CDR2 FQNEAQ (reference sequence). The CDR3 length is 15 residues. This chain's CDR3 is CASSLGVGTGREQYF. The CDR3 nucleotides read TGTGCCAGCAGCTTAGGAGTGGGGACCGGACGGGAGCAGTACTTC.

The J gene is TRBJ2-7, the V gene TRBV20-1; 7 nucleotides align to TRBD1. The CDR3 has 13 amino acids. V dropped 3 bases and J dropped 2; count of bases not matched to a gene: 4. Looked up from germline, CDR1 is DFQATT and CDR2 is SNEGSKA (reference sequence). CDR3 region: CSARLGGPYEQYF. The CDR3 nucleotides are TGCAGTGCTAGGTTAGGGGGCCCCTACGAGCAGTACTTC.

For this clonotype: A much more abundant neighbour one base away suggests this may be a read error. No conserved phenylalanine or tryptophan ends this CDR3, so it is likely a read error. The genes are TRBV6-6 and TRBJ1-1; 7 nucleotides match TRBD1. V gave up 1 base and J gave up 4 bases; unmatched junction bases: 9. CDR1 is MNHNY, CDR2 SVGAGI, per germline (reference sequence). CDR3 length: 16 amino acids. CDR3 in amino acids: CASSYLITGVRTEAFS. The CDR3 DNA sequence: TGTGCCAGCAGTTACTTGATAACAGGGGTCCGCACTGAAGCTTTCTCT.

The chain links TRBV2 to TRBJ1-4; D is unresolved. Trimming shortened V by 6 bases and J by 7 bases, and 12 bases separated the two germline ends. Germline CDR1 reads SNHLY; CDR2 reads FYNNEI. The CDR3 loop spans 13 amino acids. In DNA, the CDR3 is TGTGCCAGCAGCAAGGCGGGGTTTGAAAAACTGTTTTTT. This translates into CASSKAGFEKLFF.

The chain links TRBV5-4 to TRBJ2-7, with 7 bases lining up with TRBD1. The V gene's germline CDR1 is SGHNT and CDR2 YYREEE (reference sequence). Trimming removed 0 bases from V and 0 bases from J; junction bases left unmatched: 3. The CDR3 is 15 residues long. The CDR3, as DNA: TGTGCCAGCAGCTTGGCCGGGACAGACTCCTACGAGCAGTACTTC. It codes for CASSLAGTDSYEQYF. Supplemented by reference TRBV5-4 and TRBJ2-7, the full variable domain reads ETGVTQSPTHLIKTRGQQVTLRCSSQSGHNTVSWYQQALGQGPQFIFQYYREEENGRGNFPPRFSGLQFPNYSSELNVNALELDDSALYLCASSLAGTDSYEQYFGPGTRLTVT.

CDR3 residues: CASKTGGAGGYTF. The CDR3 DNA reads as TGTGCCAGCAAGACAGGGGGCGCGGGCGGCTACACCTTC. The rearrangement joins TRBV2 to TRBJ1-2; 10 nucleotides match TRBD1. The V and J ends lost 7 bases and 8 bases, in that order; junction bases with no gene match: 7. The CDR3 contains 13 residues. In germline, CDR1 is SNHLY, CDR2 FYNNEI.

The chain combines TRBV7-2 with TRBJ2-7, with D perhaps TRBD1 or TRBD2 (6 bases each). Germline V gene sequence: CDR1 SGHTA, CDR2 FQGNSA. V lost 1 base to trimming and J lost 0 bases, with 10 bases between them. The CDR3 is 15 amino acids. This CDR3 reads CASSLVSGASYEQYF. The CDR3 nucleotides are TGTGCCAGCAGCTTAGTTTCGGGGGCCTCCTACGAGCAGTACTTC.

A single count supports this clonotype. This rearrangement joins TRBV7-6 to TRBJ1-2; D gene ambiguous. V was trimmed by 5 bases and J by 6 bases, leaving 10 bases between them. The CDR3 has 12 amino acids. Germline CDR1 and CDR2: SGHVS and FNYEAQ. In DNA form, the CDR3 reads TGTGCCAGCAGCCCCGGGGTCCATGGCTACACCTTC. This encodes CASSPGVHGYTF.

This clonotype was found many times. J is TRBJ2-5 and V is TRBV6-2 or TRBV6-3; D not certain. Germline lookup yields CDR1 MNHEY and CDR2 SVGEGT. The CDR3 runs 14 residues. The V end was cut by 2 bases, the J end by 1 base, with 8 bases between. CDR3 residues: CASSYTSAQETQYF. In DNA, the CDR3 is TGTGCCAGCAGTTACACCTCCGCCCAAGAGACCCAGTACTTC.

V and J are TRBV9 and TRBJ2-3, with 10 bases matching TRBD2. Germline V gene sequence: CDR1 SGDLS, CDR2 YYNGEE. The CDR3 length is 15 residues. V dropped 4 bases and J dropped 11; count of bases not matched to a gene: 13. CDR3 residues: CASSSRLAGYNEQYF. In DNA form, the CDR3 reads TGTGCCAGCAGCTCCCGACTAGCGGGTTACAATGAGCAGTATTTT.

The gene calls are TRBV7-2 and TRBJ2-1; D ambiguous. Deletions cut 4 bases from V and 3 bases from J, with 7 bases between. CDR3 size: 13 residues. Germline V gives CDR1 SGHTA, CDR2 FQGNSA. The DNA of the CDR3 is TGTGCCAGCAGCTCAGAGCGCTACAATGAGCAGTTCTTC. As protein: CASSSERYNEQFF.

The V call is TRBV7-2, the J call TRBJ1-5; possible D gene TRBD1, 6 bases. Trimming took 5 bases from V and 4 from J, leaving 9 bases between them. This CDR3 contains 13 residues. CDR1 and CDR2 (germline): SGHTA, FQGNSA. The CDR3 region is CASSIQGNQPQHF. The DNA of the CDR3 is TGTGCCAGCAGCATCCAGGGGAATCAGCCCCAGCATTTT.

This chain connects TRBV7-2 to TRBJ2-2; unclear D gene. V gave up 5 bases and J gave up 0 bases, with 7 bases separating them. Germline CDR1 is SGHTA and CDR2 is FQGNSA. This CDR3 comprises 14 residues. CDR3 coding DNA: TGTGCCAGCAGCGGCTGTGCGAACACCGGGGAGCTGTTTTTT. Translating gives CASSGCANTGELFF.